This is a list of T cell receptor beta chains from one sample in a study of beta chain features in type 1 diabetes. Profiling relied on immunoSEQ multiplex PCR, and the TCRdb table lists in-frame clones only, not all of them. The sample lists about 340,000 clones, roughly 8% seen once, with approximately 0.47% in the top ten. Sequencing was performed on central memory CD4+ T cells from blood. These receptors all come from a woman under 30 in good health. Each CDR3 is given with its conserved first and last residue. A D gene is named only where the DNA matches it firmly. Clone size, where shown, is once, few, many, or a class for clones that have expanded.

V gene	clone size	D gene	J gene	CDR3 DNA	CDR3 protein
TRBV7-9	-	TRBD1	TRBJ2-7	TGTGCCAGCAGCCCCCGGGACAGGGACCACGAGCAGTACTTC	CASSPRDRDHEQYF
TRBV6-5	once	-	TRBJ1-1	TGTGCCAGCAGCCCCACACTGAACACTGAAGCTTTCTTT	CASSPTLNTEAFF
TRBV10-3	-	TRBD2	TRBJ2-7	TGTGCCTCCGGGGGGGGTCCCTCCTACGAGCAGTACTTC	CASGGGPSYEQYF
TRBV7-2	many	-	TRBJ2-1	TGTGCCAGCAGACCCCTAGCGCTCAATGAGCAGTTCTTC	CASRPLALNEQFF
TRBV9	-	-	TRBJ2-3	TGTGCCAGCAGCGTAGGGCTCCCCGCCGATACGCAGTATTTT	CASSVGLPADTQYF
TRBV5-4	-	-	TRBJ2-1	TGTGCCAGCAGCTTGAAGGCTAGTCGTGACAATGAGCAGTTCTTC	CASSLKASRDNEQFF
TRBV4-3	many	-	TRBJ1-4	TGCGCCAGCAGCCAAGATTACGGGTCACATGAAAAACTGTTTTTT	CASSQDYGSHEKLFF
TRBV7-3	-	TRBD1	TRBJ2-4	TGTGCCAGCAGCTTCACAGGGGGCTTCCTAAACATTCAGTACTTC	CASSFTGGFLNIQYF
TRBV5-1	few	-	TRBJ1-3	TGCGCCAGCAGTGAAGGGGCAGACTCTGGAAACACCATATATTTT	CASSEGADSGNTIYF
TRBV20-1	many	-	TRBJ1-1	TGCAGTGCGAACACTGAAGCTTTCTTT	CSANTEAFF
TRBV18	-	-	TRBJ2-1	TGTGCCAGCTCACCCGTTTCCGGCTCCTACAATGAGCAGTTCTTC	CASSPVSGSYNEQFF
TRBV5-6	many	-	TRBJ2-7	TGTGCCAGCAGCAGGGAGACCTACGAGCAGTACTTC	CASSRETYEQYF
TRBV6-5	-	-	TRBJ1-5	TGTGCCATCGGGAAGGACAATCAGCCCCAGCATTTT	CAIGKDNQPQHF
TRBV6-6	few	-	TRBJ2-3	TGTGCCAGCAGTCGTCAGGTTCCGGCAGATACGCAGTATTTT	CASSRQVPADTQYF
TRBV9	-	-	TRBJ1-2	TGTGCCAGCAGCGTAGACGCATTACGACGGGGCTACACCTTC	CASSVDALRRGYTF
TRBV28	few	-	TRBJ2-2	TGTGCCAGCAGTTCAGGGGCTGGTCCATGGGAGCTGTTTTTT	CASSSGAGPWELFF
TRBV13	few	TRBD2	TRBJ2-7	TGTGCCAGCAGCGCCAGACTAGCGGCCCCGAGCTCCTACGAGCAGTACTTC	CASSARLAAPSSYEQYF
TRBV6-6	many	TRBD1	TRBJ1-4	TGTGCCAGCAGCGCGGACAGGGGTGAAAAACTGTTTTTT	CASSADRGEKLFF
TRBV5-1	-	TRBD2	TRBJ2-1	TGCGCCAGCAGCTTTCTACTAGCGGGAGGTGGTAATGAGCAGTTCTTC	CASSFLLAGGGNEQFF
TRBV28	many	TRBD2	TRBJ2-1	TGTGCCAGCAGTTCCTCGCGGGAGTCATTTAGTCCGTTCTTC	CASSSSRESFSPFF
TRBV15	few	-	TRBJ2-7	TGTGCCACCAGCAGAGAGGTCAGGGGCTACGAGCAGTACTTC	CATSREVRGYEQYF
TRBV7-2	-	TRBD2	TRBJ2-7	TGTGCCAGCAGCCGGGGGACTAGCGGCACCCCCTACGAGCAGTACTTC	CASSRGTSGTPYEQYF
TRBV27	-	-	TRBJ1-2	TGTGCCAGCAGTTTTTGGGGTAATAATGGCTACACCTTC	CASSFWGNNGYTF
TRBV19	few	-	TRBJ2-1	TGTGCCAGTAGTAGAGGGCCCTACAATGAGCAGTTCTTC	CASSRGPYNEQFF
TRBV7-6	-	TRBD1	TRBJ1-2	TGTGCCAGCAGCCCGGGACAGTATAGTGGCTACACCTTC	CASSPGQYSGYTF
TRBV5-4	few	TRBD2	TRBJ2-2	TGTGCCAGCAGCCAGGGGACTAGCAGAAACACCGGGGAGCTGTTTTTT	CASSQGTSRNTGELFF
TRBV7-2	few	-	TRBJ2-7	TGTGCCAGCAGCTTTCTGGCAGGCCCCTACGAGCAGTACTTC	CASSFLAGPYEQYF
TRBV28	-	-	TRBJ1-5	TGTGCCAGCAGTTTATGGGGCAGACAGCCCCAGCATTTT	CASSLWGRQPQHF
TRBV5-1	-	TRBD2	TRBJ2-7	TGCGCCAGCAGCTTGTTCCCTAGCGGGAACTCCTACGAGCAGTACTTC	CASSLFPSGNSYEQYF
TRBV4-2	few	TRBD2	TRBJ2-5	TGTGCCAGCAGCCAAGTGTCTAGCGGGCATAAAGAGACCCAGTACTTC	CASSQVSSGHKETQYF
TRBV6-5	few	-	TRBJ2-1	TGTGCCAGCAGCCAGAAAAGAGGGTACAATGAGCAGTTCTTC	CASSQKRGYNEQFF
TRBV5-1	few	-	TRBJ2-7	TGCGCCAGCAGTAACCAAGGGGCCCGCGAGCAGTACTTC	CASSNQGAREQYF
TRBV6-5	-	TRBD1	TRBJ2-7	TGTGCCAGCAGTTACTACGGGACAGGGAACGAGCAGTACTTC	CASSYYGTGNEQYF
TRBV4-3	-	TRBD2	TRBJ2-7	TGCGCCAGCAGCCAGCTAGCGGGCTCCTACGAGCAGTACTTC	CASSQLAGSYEQYF
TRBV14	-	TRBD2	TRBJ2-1	TGTGCCAGCTCAGCGGGACTAGCGGGAACTGGAAATGAGCAGTTCTTC	CASSAGLAGTGNEQFF
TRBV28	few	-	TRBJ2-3	TGTGCCAGCAATTGGCGGGTCACAGATACGCAGTATTTT	CASNWRVTDTQYF
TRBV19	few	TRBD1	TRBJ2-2	TGTGCCAGTAGCTCTCAGGGGGCCGGGGAGCTGTTTTTT	CASSSQGAGELFF
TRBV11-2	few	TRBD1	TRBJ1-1	TGTGCCAGCAGCTTAACAGGGGTTGAAGCTTTCTTT	CASSLTGVEAFF
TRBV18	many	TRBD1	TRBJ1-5	TGTGCCAGCTCACTACAGGGGGCGGATCAGCCCCAGCATTTT	CASSLQGADQPQHF
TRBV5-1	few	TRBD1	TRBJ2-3	TGCGCCAGCAGCCGCGGACAGGGCTACTTCACAGATACGCAGTATTTT	CASSRGQGYFTDTQYF
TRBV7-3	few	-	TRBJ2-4	TGTGCCTCTAGTTCGGGGGCTGCTTGGAACATTCAGTACTTC	CASSSGAAWNIQYF
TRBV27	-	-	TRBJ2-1	TGTGCCAGCGGGGGGAGCAGGGGCGACTACGGTGGAGATGAGCAGTTCTTC	CASGGSRGDYGGDEQFF
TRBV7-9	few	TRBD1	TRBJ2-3	TGTGCCAGCAGCCGATCCCGGGACAGCATCACAGATACGCAGTATTTT	CASSRSRDSITDTQYF
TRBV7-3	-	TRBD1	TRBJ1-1	TGTGCCAGCAGCTTAATGGGACAGGGTGTTGCTGAAGCTTTCTTT	CASSLMGQGVAEAFF
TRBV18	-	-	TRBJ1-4	TGTGCCAGCTCACCACAGGCAACTAATGAAAAACTGTTTTTT	CASSPQATNEKLFF
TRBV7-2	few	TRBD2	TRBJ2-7	TGTGCCAGCAGCCCGCAGGCGGGAGGTGGGTACGAGCAGTACTTC	CASSPQAGGGYEQYF
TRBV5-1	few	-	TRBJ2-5	TGCGCCAGCAGCTTGGCAGATGGGGGAAAGGAGACCCAGTACTTC	CASSLADGGKETQYF
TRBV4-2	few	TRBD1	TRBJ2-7	TGTGCCAGCAGCCAAACAGCGGACAGGTCCTACGAGCAGTACTTC	CASSQTADRSYEQYF
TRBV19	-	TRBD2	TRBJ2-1	TGTGCCAGTAGTATGACTAGCGGGAGGGCATATGAGCAGTTCTTC	CASSMTSGRAYEQFF
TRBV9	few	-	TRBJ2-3	TGTGCCAGCAGCGTCCCGCAGACAGATACGCAGTATTTT	CASSVPQTDTQYF
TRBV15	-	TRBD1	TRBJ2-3	TGTGCCACCAGCAGAGATGCCCCCAAAACAGGGGGGTCGCAGTATTTT	CATSRDAPKTGGSQYF
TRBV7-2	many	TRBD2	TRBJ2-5	TGTGCCAGCAGCTTGGTAGCGGGAGAGGTGGAGACCCAGTACTTC	CASSLVAGEVETQYF
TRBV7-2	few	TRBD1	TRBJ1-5	TGTGCCAGCAGCTTAGCTTTCGGACAGGGCGGGCAGCCCCAGCATTTT	CASSLAFGQGGQPQHF
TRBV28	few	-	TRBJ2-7	TGTGCCAGCAGTTTGCTCGCGAGCGGCTCCTACGAGCAGTACTTC	CASSLLASGSYEQYF
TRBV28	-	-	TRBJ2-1	TGTGCCAGCAGTTTACTCAGGGTCACGGAAAAACGGACCGGGAGCTCCTACAATGAGCAGTTCTTC	CASSLLRVTEKRTGSSYNEQFF
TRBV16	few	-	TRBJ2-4	TGTGCCAGCAGCCAATCCCGCGTGTCTGGAAACATTCAGTACTTC	CASSQSRVSGNIQYF
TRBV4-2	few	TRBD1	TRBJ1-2	TGTGCCAGCAGCCAAGTCACAGGGGGCGTTCAGGGCTACACCTTC	CASSQVTGGVQGYTF